The T cell receptor (beta chain) described here comes from a study of blood T cell repertoires in COVID-19. About the research overall: Samples of COVID-19 (acute and convalescent) were obtained from the United States, Italy and Spain.

The germline V gene encodes CDR1 LGHDT and CDR2 YNNKEL (reference sequence). The CDR3 totals 14 residues. Trimming at V came to 4 bases and at J to 4 bases, leaving 6 bases not matched to a gene. Clones were read by immunoSEQ multiplex PCR, and TCRdb kept only the in-frame ones, dropping some. This table holds around 100,000 clones, roughly nine tenths found once. This clonotype originated in an elderly woman with acute or convalescent COVID-19. The sequenced sample consisted of peripheral blood. V usage is TRBV3-1 (or the pseudogene TRBV3-2) and J usage is TRBJ1-2, with TRBD1 identical over 7 bases. CDR3 sequence: CASSRDSDPYGYTF. CDR3 bases: TGTGCCAGCAGCCGGGACAGTGACCCCTATGGCTACACCTTC.